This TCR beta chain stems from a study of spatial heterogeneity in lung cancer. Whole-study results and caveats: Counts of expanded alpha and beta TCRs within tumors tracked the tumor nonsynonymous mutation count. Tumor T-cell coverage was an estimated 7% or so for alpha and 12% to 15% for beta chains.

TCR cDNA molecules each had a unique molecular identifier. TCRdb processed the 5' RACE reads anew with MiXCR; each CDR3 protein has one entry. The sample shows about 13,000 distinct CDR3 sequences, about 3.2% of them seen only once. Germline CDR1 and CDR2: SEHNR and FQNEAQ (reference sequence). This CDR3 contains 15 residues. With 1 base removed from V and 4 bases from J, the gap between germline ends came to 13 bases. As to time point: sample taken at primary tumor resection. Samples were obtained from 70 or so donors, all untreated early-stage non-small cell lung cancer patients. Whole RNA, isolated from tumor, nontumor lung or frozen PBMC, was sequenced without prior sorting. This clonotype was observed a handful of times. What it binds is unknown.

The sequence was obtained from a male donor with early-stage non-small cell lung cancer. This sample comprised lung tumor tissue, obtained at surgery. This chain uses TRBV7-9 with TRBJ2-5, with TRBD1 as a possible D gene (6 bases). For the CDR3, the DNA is TGTGCCAGCAGCTTAGAGACAGGAAGGCGAGAGACCCAGTACTTC. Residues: CASSLETGRRETQYF.